Presented here are 20 T cell receptor beta chains from one specimen sequenced in a study of T cells in Graves' hyperthyroidism and ophthalmopathy. Researchers amplified the TCR beta CDR3 regions from RNA transcripts. HTBI primers were employed in a first-round RT-PCR of the TCR CDR3. From the multiplex PCR reads, TCRdb called clonotypes with MiXCR, one entry per CDR3 protein. This table has about 400,000 distinct CDR3 sequences, roughly 14% appearing once. The specimen was blood. These receptor sequences come from a man between 18 and 29 years old with Graves' ophthalmopathy.

In this sample, this clonotype turned up many times. The J gene is TRBJ2-7, the V gene TRBV10-2; tentatively, D is TRBD1 or TRBD2 (5 bases each). The V end was cut by 4 bases, the J end by 2 bases, with 18 bases between. This CDR3 region has 16 residues. From germline, CDR1 is WSHSY and CDR2 SAAADI. CDR3 region: CASSVGTPTEAYEQYF. DNA for the CDR3: TGCGCCAGCAGTGTCGGGACCCCAACTGAGGCCTACGAGCAGTACTTC.

The chain has TRBV10-3 and TRBJ2-3; D unresolved. The CDR3 is 18 amino acids. The V gene lost 0 bases and the J gene lost 1 base, with 17 bases spanning the gap. In germline, CDR1 is ENHRY, CDR2 SYGVKD. CDR3 region: CAISESGLAAPGTDTQYF. The CDR3 nucleotides read TGTGCCATCAGTGAGTCGGGTCTGGCGGCCCCGGGCACAGATACGCAGTATTTT.

At least ten counts were recorded for this clonotype. The CDR3 DNA follows: TGTGCCAGCAGCCCAGACAGGGGCCCGTACAATGAGCAGTTCTTC. Amino acids: CASSPDRGPYNEQFF. The V call is TRBV27, the J call TRBJ2-1; 8 bases fit TRBD1. The V gene end was trimmed by 6 bases and the J gene end by 4 bases; junction bases not matched to a gene: 8. This CDR3 has 15 amino acids. Germline loops: CDR1 MNHEY, CDR2 SMNVEV (reference sequence).

This clonotype occurred many times. The chain employs TRBV5-1 and TRBJ1-2; D gene uncertain. Germline-derived CDR1 and CDR2 are SGHRS and YFSETQ. This CDR3 is 13 amino acids long. Trimming stripped 4 bases from V and 3 bases from J, with 10 bases between. The CDR3 sequence: CASSMLGDYGYTF. As DNA, the CDR3 is TGCGCCAGCAGCATGCTTGGGGACTATGGCTACACCTTC.

The V gene is TRBV27, the J gene TRBJ1-5; possible D gene TRBD1, 5 bases. The CDR3 extends over 14 amino acids. Trimming removed 4 bases at V and 1 base at J, with 8 bases between. The germline V gene encodes CDR1 MNHEY and CDR2 SMNVEV (reference sequence). CDR3 coding DNA: TGTGCCAGCAGTTCGGACACAAGCAATCAGCCCCAGCATTTT. This gives the protein CASSSDTSNQPQHF.

V and J are TRBV10-1 and TRBJ2-1; 8 bases are shared with TRBD2. The J segment lost 2 bases and the V segment lost 2 bases, leaving 5 bases of the junction unmatched. The CDR3 is 16 amino acids. The germline V gene encodes CDR1 WNHNN and CDR2 SYGVQD (reference sequence). DNA of the CDR3: TGCGCCAGCAGTGAGGCAACGGGAGGGCCCTACAATGAGCAGTTCTTC. As protein: CASSEATGGPYNEQFF.

This clonotype appeared many times. The chain combines TRBV6-2 or TRBV6-3 with TRBJ2-7; no reliable D call. The CDR3 contains 13 residues. The V gene's germline CDR1 is MNHEY and CDR2 SVGEGT. V dropped 4 bases and J dropped 3 bases, with 10 bases sitting between them. The CDR3 here is CASSFRVIYEQYF. The DNA for the CDR3 is TGTGCCAGCAGTTTTCGGGTTATCTACGAGCAGTACTTC.

This clonotype has a count of ten or more. CDR3 nucleotides: TGTGCCAGCAGTTTCCGTATAGCGGGAGGAATCTACGAGCAGTACTTC. This sequence encodes CASSFRIAGGIYEQYF. The chain is built from TRBV6-1 and TRBJ2-7; 10 nucleotides agree with TRBD2. The germline V gene encodes CDR1 MNHNS and CDR2 SASEGT. The CDR3 spans 16 residues. The V gene end was trimmed by 5 bases and the J gene end by 3 bases; junction bases not matched to a gene: 10.

The sample holds many counts of this clonotype. The rearrangement uses TRBV13 and TRBJ1-1, with a weak D call TRBD1 (5 bases). The CDR3 extends over 15 amino acids. Germline loops: CDR1 PRHDT, CDR2 FYEKMQ (reference sequence). Trimming shortened V by 0 bases and J by 6 bases, and 14 bases separated the two germline ends. CDR3 sequence reads: CASSLGTAGVSEAFF. Here the CDR3 DNA reads TGTGCCAGCAGCTTAGGGACCGCGGGGGTCTCTGAAGCTTTCTTT. Combining the CDR3 with reference TRBV13 and TRBJ1-1 gives the whole variable domain AAGVIQSPRHLIKEKRETATLKCYPIPRHDTVYWYQQGPGQDPQFLISFYEKMQSDKGSIPDRFSAQQFSDYHSELNMSSLELGDSALYFCASSLGTAGVSEAFFGQGTRLTVV.

This clonotype was observed a few times. The chain employs TRBV4-1 and TRBJ1-6; 10 positions agree with TRBD1. Germline CDR1 and CDR2: MGHRA and YSYEKL. The CDR3 contains 15 residues. Trimming cost V 4 bases and J 10 bases; bases outside gene matches: 7. In DNA form, the CDR3 reads TGCGCCAGCAGCCGAACGACAGGGGGCGGCTCACCCCTCCACTTT. Protein: CASSRTTGGGSPLHF.

The CDR3 nucleotides are TGTGCCACCCGGCGGGCTGGGTCCTACGAGCAGTACTTC. This encodes CATRRAGSYEQYF. J is TRBJ2-7 and V is TRBV6-1; perhaps TRBD2 as D (5 bases). V was shortened by 10 bases and J by 1 base, with 14 bases between the two germline ends. CDR1 is MNHNS and CDR2 is SASEGT in the germline V gene. CDR3 length: 13 residues.

This clonotype was counted only a few times. CDR3 amino acids: CASSFREFEAFF. In DNA form, the CDR3 reads TGTGCCAGCAGCTTCCGAGAATTCGAAGCTTTCTTT. This chain joins TRBV7-9 and TRBJ1-1; the D is unclear. The CDR3 runs to 12 residues. Germline lookup yields CDR1 SEHNR and CDR2 FQNEAQ (reference sequence). V lost 3 bases and J 8 bases, leaving 10 bases between the germline ends.

Only a few counts were recorded for this clonotype. V gene TRBV24-1 combines with J gene TRBJ2-3; tentatively, D is TRBD1 (5 bases). Germline values: CDR1 KGHDR, CDR2 SFDVKD. V was clipped by 9 bases and J by 8 bases, with 14 bases between them. The CDR3 loop spans 12 amino acids. The CDR3 reads CATRAGLGTQYF. The DNA for the CDR3 is TGTGCCACCCGGGCAGGGTTGGGTACGCAGTATTTT.

In this sample, this clonotype turned up many times. The chain employs TRBV2 and TRBJ2-1; weak D call: TRBD1 (8 bases). Looked up from germline, CDR1 is SNHLY and CDR2 is FYNNEI. V shed 9 bases and J shed 9 bases, with 18 bases lying between them. This CDR3 comprises 13 residues. The CDR3 region is CARRTGSGTEQFF. CDR3 nucleotide sequence: TGTGCCAGGAGGACAGGGAGCGGGACTGAGCAGTTCTTC.

The table lists this clonotype with many counts. The rearrangement joins TRBV3-1 to TRBJ1-2; D remains unclear. V was trimmed by 5 bases and J by 2 bases, leaving 9 bases between them. Germline values: CDR1 LGHDT, CDR2 YNNKEL (reference sequence). The CDR3 loop spans 13 amino acids. This CDR3 is CASSGVQNYGYTF. CDR3 bases: TGTGCCAGCAGCGGGGTACAGAACTATGGCTACACCTTC.

This clonotype was detected only a few times. The gene calls are TRBV19 and TRBJ2-3; weak D call: TRBD2 (6 bases). CDR3 length: 14 residues. Trimming removed 5 bases from V and 4 bases from J, with 13 bases in between. Germline values: CDR1 LNHDA, CDR2 SQIVND (reference sequence). The CDR3 DNA reads as TGTGCCAGTAGTGAACCGATAGCGGCAGATACGCAGTATTTT. Residues: CASSEPIAADTQYF.

The chain uses TRBV19 and TRBJ2-1; 15 nucleotides line up with TRBD2. CDR1 LNHDA and CDR2 SQIVND come from the germline V gene (reference sequence). After removal of 9 bases from V and 5 bases from J, the junction contained 5 bases not matched to a gene. There are 15 residues in the CDR3. CDR3 nucleotide sequence: TGTGCCAGCCGGACTAGCGGGGGGGCCCACAATGAGCAGTTCTTC. Protein: CASRTSGGAHNEQFF. The variable domain in full, with the rest retrieved from reference TRBV19 and TRBJ2-1, is DGGITQSPKYLFRKEGQNVTLSCEQNLNHDAMYWYRQDPGQGLRLIYYSQIVNDFQKGDIAEGYSVSREKKESFPLTVTSAQKNPTAFYLCASRTSGGAHNEQFFGPGTRLTVL.

This clonotype was observed at least ten times. The chain links TRBV11-3 to TRBJ2-7; the D is unclear. This CDR3 is 16 amino acids long. V dropped 0 bases and J dropped 0 bases, with 12 bases sitting between them. CDR1 and CDR2 (germline): SGHNT, YENEEA. The CDR3 loop is CASSLESWDHSYEQYF. For the CDR3, the DNA is TGTGCCAGCAGCTTAGAGTCGTGGGATCACTCCTACGAGCAGTACTTC.

This clonotype was found many times. The chain carries TRBV27 and TRBJ1-1, with D possibly TRBD1 on 5 matching bases. Between the trimmed V and J ends, which lost 4 bases and 6 bases, there was a span of 9 bases. Germline V gene lookup returns CDR1 MNHEY and CDR2 SMNVEV (reference sequence). This CDR3 contains 12 residues. CDR3 sequence: CASSYLGAEAFF. The DNA of the CDR3 is TGTGCCAGCAGTTATCTGGGGGCTGAAGCTTTCTTT.

This clonotype was counted between two and nine times. The chain employs TRBV20-1 and TRBJ2-5, with D perhaps TRBD1 or TRBD2 (6 bases each). CDR3 size: 15 residues. V was pared by 8 bases and J by 5 bases, with 24 bases between. Germline V gives CDR1 DFQATT, CDR2 SNEGSKA (reference sequence). The CDR3 protein is CSPSRGGGGWETQYF. CDR3 in DNA: TGCAGTCCGTCCAGAGGAGGGGGAGGATGGGAGACCCAGTACTTC.